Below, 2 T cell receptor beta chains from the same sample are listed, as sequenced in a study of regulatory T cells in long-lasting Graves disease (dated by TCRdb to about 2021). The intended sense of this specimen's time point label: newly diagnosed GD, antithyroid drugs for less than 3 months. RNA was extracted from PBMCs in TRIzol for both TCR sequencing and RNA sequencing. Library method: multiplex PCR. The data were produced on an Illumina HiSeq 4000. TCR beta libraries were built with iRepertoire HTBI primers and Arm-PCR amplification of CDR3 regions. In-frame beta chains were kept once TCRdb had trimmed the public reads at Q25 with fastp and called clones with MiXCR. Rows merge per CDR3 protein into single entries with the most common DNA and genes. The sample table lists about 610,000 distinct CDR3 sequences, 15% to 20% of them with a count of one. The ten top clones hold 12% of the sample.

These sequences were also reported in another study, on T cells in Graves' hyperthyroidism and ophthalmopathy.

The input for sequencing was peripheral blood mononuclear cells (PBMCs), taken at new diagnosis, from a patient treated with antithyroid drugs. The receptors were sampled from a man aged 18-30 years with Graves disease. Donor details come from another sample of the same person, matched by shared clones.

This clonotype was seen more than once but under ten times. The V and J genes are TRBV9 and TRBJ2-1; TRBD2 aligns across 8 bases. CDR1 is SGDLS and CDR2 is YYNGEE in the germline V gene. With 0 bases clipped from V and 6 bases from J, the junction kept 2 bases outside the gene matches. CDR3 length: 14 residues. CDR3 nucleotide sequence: TGTGCCAGCAGCGTAGGCGGGAGGAGCAATGAGCAGTTCTTC. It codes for CASSVGGRSNEQFF.

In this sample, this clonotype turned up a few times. The CDR3 DNA sequence: TGTGCCAGCAGCCCCGGGCCCTACGCAGATACGCAGTATTTT. Translation: CASSPGPYADTQYF. The rearrangement links TRBV11-2 to TRBJ2-3; D gene uncertain. This CDR3 is built from 14 residues. Per germline, CDR1 SGHAT and CDR2 FQNNGV. Trimming shortened V by 5 bases and J by 4 bases, and 13 bases separated the two germline ends.